These T cell receptor beta chains were read from a single sample in a study of T cells in Graves' hyperthyroidism and ophthalmopathy. TCRdb processed the multiplex PCR reads anew with MiXCR; each CDR3 protein has one entry. The data contain fewer than 800,000 distinct CDR3 sequences, about a sixth of them singletons. Sample: blood. The source is a man between 18 and 29 years old with Graves' hyperthyroidism. Each CDR3 is given with its conserved first and last residue.

TRBV2	TRBJ2-1	CASRESGISYNEQFF
TRBV12-3/TRBV12-4	TRBJ2-1	CASTDLAGGYNEQFF
TRBV9	TRBJ1-5	CASSTGSARVGNQPQHF
TRBV29-1	TRBJ2-1	CSLLRVAGYNEQFF
TRBV6-2/TRBV6-3	TRBJ1-6	CAAGQTNSPLHF
TRBV3-1	TRBJ2-2	CASSQVVEREAGELFF
TRBV6-5	TRBJ2-5	CASSYALAGTKETQYF
TRBV6-1	TRBJ1-5	CASREQVQPQHF
TRBV4-2	TRBJ2-7	CASSQVRDSSYEQYF
TRBV6-1	TRBJ2-2	CASTDSWGATGELFF
TRBV12-3/TRBV12-4	TRBJ2-7	CASNVAGVFYEQYF
TRBV11-2	TRBJ2-1	CASSLEAGEQFF
TRBV12-3/TRBV12-4	TRBJ1-1	CASSFEGKNTEAFF
TRBV4-1	TRBJ2-3	CASSQGGQGADTQYF
TRBV7-3	TRBJ2-3	CASSSDRATDTQYF
TRBV2	TRBJ1-1	CASSRNPEAFF
TRBV7-9	TRBJ2-1	CASSPELLDEQFF
TRBV18	TRBJ1-1	CASSPAKPPNTEAFF
TRBV3-1	TRBJ2-1	CASTHGTIYNEQFF
TRBV11-3	TRBJ2-2	CASSYGGALTGELFF
TRBV19	TRBJ2-5	CASSIGVPQETQYF
TRBV2	TRBJ1-1	CASSRQPGRMNTEAFF
TRBV7-8	TRBJ1-1	CASSPDPRNTEAFF
TRBV6-5	TRBJ1-1	CASSYSRRKGATEAFF
TRBV20-1	TRBJ2-7	CSAREPRAKGYEQYF
TRBV2	TRBJ2-2	CASSGEGTGAGELFF
TRBV4-3	TRBJ1-3	CASSQEGLGQGLGNTIYF
TRBV5-8	TRBJ1-2	CASSVRWSSGYTF
TRBV5-8	TRBJ1-1	CASSSSQAGVDTEAFF
TRBV29-1	TRBJ2-2	CSVDGGVVAGAGELLF
TRBV5-1	TRBJ2-3	CASSHRTSTDTQYF
TRBV24-1	TRBJ1-2	CATSALGGDDWYGYTF
TRBV28	TRBJ2-7	CASALSTDGFYEQYF
TRBV30	TRBJ2-7	CAWKGLAGAFSYEQYF
TRBV20-1	TRBJ2-5	CSGSSGRRETQYF
TRBV2	TRBJ1-6	CASSSDYNSPLHF
TRBV11-1	TRBJ2-3	CASSLGTEQDTQYF
TRBV28	TRBJ1-5	CASSSALPLRQPQHF
TRBV7-8	TRBJ2-4	CASSLGSNIQYF
TRBV28	TRBJ1-1	CASSALRGRGTEAFF
TRBV27	TRBJ2-5	CASSRSRGGRETQYF
TRBV5-8	TRBJ1-3	CASSLSSGTLSGNTIYF
TRBV27	TRBJ2-7	CASRRTSGYTPYEQYF
TRBV2	TRBJ2-2	CASRSDGRKLGELFF
TRBV6-1	TRBJ2-3	CASNQETGDTQYF
TRBV5-8	TRBJ1-1	CASSRTGMNTEAFF
TRBV4-1	TRBJ1-1	CASSQTTGNTEAFF
TRBV27	TRBJ2-7	CASSLSPSGGRVYEQYF
TRBV6-1	TRBJ2-5	CASSEMTVADFVETQYF
TRBV9	TRBJ1-4	CASSEDGTFNEKLFF
TRBV19	TRBJ1-1	CASRDRGPEAFF
TRBV24-1	TRBJ2-2	CATSDLGPGKLFF
TRBV29-1	TRBJ2-3	CSVGILVMDTQYF
TRBV28	TRBJ2-7	CASSTDRQKYYEQYF
TRBV30	TRBJ2-2	CAWSSRTDTGELFF
TRBV10-3	TRBJ1-2	CAIQPRADYGYTF
TRBV2	TRBJ2-1	CASSTGLDKQFF
TRBV30	TRBJ1-1	CAWSLTANTEAFF
TRBV28	TRBJ2-1	CASSSQGGRDNEQFF
TRBV5-1	TRBJ2-5	CASSLQGVVLQTQYF